This T cell receptor (beta chain) comes out of a study of blood T cells in healthy people across ages. A second about 6 to 12 cycle PCR used barcoded and J-beta primers. TCRdb reprocessed the 5' RACE reads with MiXCR, giving one entry per CDR3 protein. The sample carries about 930,000 distinct CDR3 sequences, roughly 28% recorded once. This clonotype was detected only a few times. Another study also made use of these data, one on T cells of mothers and their children.

The sequencing sample was made of blood. The origin of this receptor is a middle-aged woman in good health.

The CDR3 spells CASSYTQGNTEAFF. In DNA, the CDR3 is TGTGCCAGCAGCTATACTCAGGGTAACACTGAAGCTTTCTTT. The chain is built from TRBV11-2 and TRBJ1-1; tentative D call: TRBD1 (5 bases). Trimming cost V 4 bases and J 2 bases, with 11 bases left between them. The length of the CDR3 is 14 residues. From germline, CDR1 is SGHAT and CDR2 FQNNGV.